This T cell receptor beta chain was recovered during a study of PD-L1 blockade in urothelial cancer. Study-wide background: Atezolizumab at 1,200 mg intravenously every 3 weeks was started by patients in the mid-2010s. Male sex and bladder-origin urothelial cancer characterized about 85% of the 29 patients. Patients had been given 0 to 3 earlier chemotherapy regimens.

Using immunoSEQ multiplex PCR, the repertoire was profiled, and TCRdb retains in-frame clones only, with some absent. The data show tens of thousands of clones, 80% to 85% seen once. The V gene's germline CDR1 is SGHNT and CDR2 YYREEE (reference sequence). Losses at the gene ends were 3 bases for V and 9 bases for J; bases not matched to a gene: 5. The CDR3 has 13 residues. Regarding time point: pretreatment peripheral blood. J is TRBJ2-1 and V is TRBV5-4; 8 nucleotides line up with TRBD2. The sequenced sample was PBMCs, obtained around atezolizumab (anti-PD-L1) treatment. This clonotype was obtained from a man aged 70 or older with urothelial cancer. The CDR3 nucleotides are TGTGCCAGCAGCTACGGGGGGGCGGGTGAGCAGTTCTTC. Its translation: CASSYGGAGEQFF.